The 15 T cell receptor beta chains in this list originate from one sample, sequenced in a study of blood T cell repertoires in COVID-19. Measured with immunoSEQ multiplex PCR; TCRdb has only the in-frame clones, and not every one. This table holds over 120,000 clones, roughly 87% found once. The sample consisted of peripheral blood. The receptors were gathered from a woman aged 45 to 65 with acute or convalescent COVID-19.

CDR3 nucleotides: TGTGCCAGCAGCTTTCTAGCGGGGCTGTCCACAGATACGCAGTATTTT. Amino acids: CASSFLAGLSTDTQYF. The chain links TRBV5-6 to TRBJ2-3; TRBD2 matches at 9 bases. Trimming removed 2 bases from V and 2 bases from J; junction bases left unmatched: 6. The CDR3 has 16 amino acids. Germline loops: CDR1 SGHDT, CDR2 YYEEEE.

The CDR3 DNA reads TGCAGTGCTAGTTACGGACTAGCGGGCGTTATCTACGAGCAGTACTTC. Translated: CSASYGLAGVIYEQYF. The chain is built from TRBV20-1 and TRBJ2-7, with 11 bases aligning to TRBD2. There are 16 residues in the CDR3. With 3 bases clipped from V and 3 bases from J, the junction kept 10 bases outside the gene matches. The V gene's germline CDR1 is DFQATT and CDR2 SNEGSKA (reference sequence).

The chain combines TRBV5-1 with TRBJ2-3, with D tentatively TRBD2 (5 bases). Trimming cost V 4 bases and J 4 bases, with 13 bases left between them. The germline CDR1 and CDR2 sequences are SGHRS and YFSETQ. The CDR3 is made up of 14 amino acids. Written as DNA, the CDR3 is TGCGCCAGCAGCCTAGTTGACGGGGCAGATACGCAGTATTTT. Amino acid sequence: CASSLVDGADTQYF.

The chain recombines TRBV7-9 with TRBJ1-5, with D unclear. The germline V gene has CDR1 SEHNR and CDR2 FQNEAQ (reference sequence). Trimming stripped 2 bases from V and 5 bases from J, with 4 bases between. The CDR3 consists of 12 residues. CDR3 nucleotides: TGTGCCAGCAGCTTATCTTATCAGCCCCAGCATTTT. Protein: CASSLSYQPQHF.

V and J are TRBV7-2 and TRBJ1-2, with D possibly being TRBD1 (5 bases). Germline values: CDR1 SGHTA, CDR2 FQGNSA. Trimming took 6 bases from V and 1 from J, leaving 12 bases between them. The CDR3 spans 14 residues. For the CDR3, the DNA is TGTGCCAGCAGTCTACAAGGGGTTAACTATGGCTACACCTTC. Translating gives CASSLQGVNYGYTF.

The chain couples TRBV19 to TRBJ2-5; weak D call: TRBD1 (7 bases). V was cut by 5 bases and J by 1 base, with 17 bases left in between. The CDR3 covers 16 residues. Looked up from germline, CDR1 is LNHDA and CDR2 is SQIVND (reference sequence). The CDR3 region has the DNA TGTGCCAGTAGTGGGGACTCCAGGGGGTCCCAAGAGACCCAGTACTTC. It encodes CASSGDSRGSQETQYF.

This sequence joins TRBV29-1 and TRBJ1-1; D not certain. V was pared by 4 bases and J by 5 bases, with 23 bases between. This CDR3 has 16 amino acids. The germline gives CDR1 SQVTM, CDR2 ANQGSEA. The CDR3 loop is CSVAAGFLQRRTEAFF. CDR3 DNA sequence: TGCAGCGTTGCAGCGGGGTTTTTACAAAGACGGACTGAAGCTTTCTTT.

J is TRBJ1-4 and V is TRBV6-5, with 7 bases lining up with TRBD1. The J segment lost 3 bases and the V segment lost 3 bases, leaving 4 bases of the junction unmatched. From germline, CDR1 is MNHEY and CDR2 SVGAGI. The CDR3 has 15 amino acids. DNA for the CDR3: TGTGCCAGCAGTTATTCGACAGGGTCTAATGAAAAACTGTTTTTT. It is translated as CASSYSTGSNEKLFF.

The chain recombines TRBV5-6 with TRBJ2-4; 10 nucleotides agree with TRBD2. There are 18 residues in the CDR3. Germline trimming cut 3 bases from V and 7 bases from J; bases unmatched to any gene: 16. Germline V gene lookup returns CDR1 SGHDT and CDR2 YYEEEE. As DNA, the CDR3 is TGTGCCAGCAGCTGGAAACCACCTAGCGGGAGAATGGAGAACATTCAGTACTTC. It codes for CASSWKPPSGRMENIQYF.

The gene calls are TRBV3-1 (or the pseudogene TRBV3-2) and TRBJ1-1; 7 bases map to TRBD1. V shed 0 bases, J shed 3 bases, and the junction held 4 bases outside the gene matches. Germline V CDR1 and CDR2: LGHDT, YNNKEL (reference sequence). The length of the CDR3 is 15 residues. The CDR3 DNA is TGTGCCAGCAGCCAAGACCCAAGGGGGCACACTGAAGCTTTCTTT. The encoded protein is CASSQDPRGHTEAFF.

J is TRBJ2-3 and V is TRBV4-1; D possibly corresponds to TRBD2 (5 bases). The CDR3 totals 13 residues. Germline V gene lookup returns CDR1 MGHRA and CDR2 YSYEKL. Between the trimmed V and J ends, which lost 6 bases and 2 bases, there was a span of 9 bases. The CDR3 nucleotides read TGCGCCAGCAGGAGGGAGAACACAGATACGCAGTATTTT. It encodes CASRRENTDTQYF.

This sequence joins TRBV27 and TRBJ1-2, with 10 bases aligning to TRBD1. The germline V gene has CDR1 MNHEY and CDR2 SMNVEV (reference sequence). The CDR3 length is 15 residues. V dropped 3 bases and J dropped 3; count of bases not matched to a gene: 4. The CDR3, as DNA: TGTGCCAGCAGTTTCCGACAGGGGGCCTACTATGGCTACACCTTC. It yields the protein CASSFRQGAYYGYTF.

This clone was counted once. The CDR3 is CASSLRTGLSSQPQHF. The CDR3 bases are TGTGCCAGCAGCTTGAGGACAGGGCTCAGTTCTCAGCCCCAGCATTTT. The chain is built from TRBV7-2 and TRBJ1-5; 8 bases map to TRBD1. The V gene end was trimmed by 3 bases and the J gene end by 6 bases; junction bases not matched to a gene: 10. The CDR3 consists of 16 residues. Germline CDR1 reads SGHTA; CDR2 reads FQGNSA.

The chain couples TRBV11-3 to TRBJ2-2; weak D call: TRBD2 (6 bases). V lost 3 bases to trimming and J lost 1 base, with 9 bases between them. Germline CDR1 and CDR2: SGHNT and YENEEA. This CDR3 region has 15 residues. CDR3 sequence: CASSLGGWNTGELFF. The CDR3 DNA follows: TGTGCCAGCAGCTTGGGGGGTTGGAACACCGGGGAGCTGTTTTTT.

The chain combines TRBV5-8 with TRBJ2-3; tentatively, D is TRBD2 (5 bases). The germline V gene encodes CDR1 SGHTS and CDR2 YDEGEE. The ends were cut back, 4 bases at V and 0 bases at J, with 12 bases in the middle. The CDR3 has 15 amino acids. CDR3 DNA: TGTGCCAGCAGCCGCGGAGGCGTCAGCACAGATACGCAGTATTTT. Amino acid sequence: CASSRGGVSTDTQYF.